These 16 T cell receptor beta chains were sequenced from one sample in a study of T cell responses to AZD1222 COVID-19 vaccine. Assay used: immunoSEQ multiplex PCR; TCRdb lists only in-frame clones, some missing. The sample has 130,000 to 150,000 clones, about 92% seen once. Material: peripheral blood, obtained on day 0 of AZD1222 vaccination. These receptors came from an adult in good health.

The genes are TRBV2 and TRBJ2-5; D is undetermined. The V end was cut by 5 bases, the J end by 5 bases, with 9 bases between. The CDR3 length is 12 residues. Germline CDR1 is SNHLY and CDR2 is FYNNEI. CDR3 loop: CASSPTRETQYF. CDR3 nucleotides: TGTGCCAGCAGTCCGACCCGGGAGACCCAGTACTTC.

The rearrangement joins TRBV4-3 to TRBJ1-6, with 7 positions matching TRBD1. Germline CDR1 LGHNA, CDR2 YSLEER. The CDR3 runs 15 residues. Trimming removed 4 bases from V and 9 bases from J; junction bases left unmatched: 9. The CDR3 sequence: CASSRTGTAGSPLHF. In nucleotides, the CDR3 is TGCGCCAGCAGCCGGACCGGGACAGCGGGTTCACCCCTCCACTTT.

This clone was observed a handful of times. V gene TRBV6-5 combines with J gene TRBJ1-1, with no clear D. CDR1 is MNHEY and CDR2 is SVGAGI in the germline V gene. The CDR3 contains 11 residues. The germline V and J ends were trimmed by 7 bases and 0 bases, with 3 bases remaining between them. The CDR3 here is CASMVNTEAFF. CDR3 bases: TGTGCCAGCATGGTGAACACTGAAGCTTTCTTT.

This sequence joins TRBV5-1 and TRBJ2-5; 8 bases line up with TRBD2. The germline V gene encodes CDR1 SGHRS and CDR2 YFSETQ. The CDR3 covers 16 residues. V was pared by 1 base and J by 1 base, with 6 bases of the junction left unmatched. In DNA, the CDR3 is TGCGCCAGCAGCTTGAGCAGCGGGGGAGCCCAAGAGACCCAGTACTTC. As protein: CASSLSSGGAQETQYF. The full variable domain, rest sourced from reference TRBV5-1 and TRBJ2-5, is KAGVTQTPRYLIKTRGQQVTLSCSPISGHRSVSWYQQTPGQGLQFLFEYFSETQRNKGNFPGRFSGRQFSNSRSEMNVSTLELGDSALYLCASSLSSGGAQETQYFGPGTRLLVL.

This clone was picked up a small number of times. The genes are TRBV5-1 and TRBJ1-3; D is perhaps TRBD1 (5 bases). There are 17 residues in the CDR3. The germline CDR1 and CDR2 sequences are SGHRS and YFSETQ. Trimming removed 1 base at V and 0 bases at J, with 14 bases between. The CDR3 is CASSLFVGRNSGNTIYF. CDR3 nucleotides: TGCGCCAGCAGCTTGTTCGTGGGGCGCAACTCTGGAAACACCATATATTTT.

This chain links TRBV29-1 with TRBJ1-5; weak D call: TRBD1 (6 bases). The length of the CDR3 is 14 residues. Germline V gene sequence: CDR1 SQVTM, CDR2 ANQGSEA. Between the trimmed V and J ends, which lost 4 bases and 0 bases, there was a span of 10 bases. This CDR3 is CSVVDSHSNQPQHF. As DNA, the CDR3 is TGCAGCGTTGTGGACAGCCATAGCAATCAGCCCCAGCATTTT.

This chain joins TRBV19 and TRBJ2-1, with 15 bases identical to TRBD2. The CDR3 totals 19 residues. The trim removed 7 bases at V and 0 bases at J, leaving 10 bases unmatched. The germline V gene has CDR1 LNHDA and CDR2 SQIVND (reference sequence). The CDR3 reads CASTPGLAGGFSSYNEQFF. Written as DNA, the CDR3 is TGTGCCAGTACCCCGGGACTAGCGGGGGGCTTTAGCTCCTACAATGAGCAGTTCTTC.

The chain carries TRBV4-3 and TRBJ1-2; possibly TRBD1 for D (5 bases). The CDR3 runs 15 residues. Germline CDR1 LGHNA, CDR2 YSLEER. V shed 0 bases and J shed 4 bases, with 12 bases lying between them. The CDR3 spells CASSQDAKGRYGYTF. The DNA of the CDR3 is TGCGCCAGCAGCCAAGATGCGAAGGGACGCTATGGCTACACCTTC.

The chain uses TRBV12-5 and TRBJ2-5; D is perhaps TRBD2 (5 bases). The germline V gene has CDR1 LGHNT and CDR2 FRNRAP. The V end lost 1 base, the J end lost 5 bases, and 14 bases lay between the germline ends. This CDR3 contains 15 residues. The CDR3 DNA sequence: TGTGCTAGTGGTTTGGGTTCGGGGTGGGTGGAGACCCAGTACTTC. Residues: CASGLGSGWVETQYF.

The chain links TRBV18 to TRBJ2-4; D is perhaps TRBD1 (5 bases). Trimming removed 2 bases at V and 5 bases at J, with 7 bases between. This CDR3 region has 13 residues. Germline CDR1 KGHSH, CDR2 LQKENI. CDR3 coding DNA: TGTGCCAGCTCACCAATCAGGGAAAACATTCAGTACTTC. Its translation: CASSPIRENIQYF.

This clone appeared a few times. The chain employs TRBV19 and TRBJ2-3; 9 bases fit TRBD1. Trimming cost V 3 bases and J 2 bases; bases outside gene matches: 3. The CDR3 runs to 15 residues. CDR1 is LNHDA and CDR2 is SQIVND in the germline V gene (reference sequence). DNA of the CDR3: TGTGCCAGTAGTATGGGACAGGGACACACAGATACGCAGTATTTT. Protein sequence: CASSMGQGHTDTQYF.

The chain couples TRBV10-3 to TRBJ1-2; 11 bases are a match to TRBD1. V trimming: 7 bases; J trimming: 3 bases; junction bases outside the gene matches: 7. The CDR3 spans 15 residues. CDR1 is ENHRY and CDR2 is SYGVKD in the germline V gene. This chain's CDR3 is CAINRAGQGDYGYTF. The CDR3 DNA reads TGTGCCATCAACAGAGCGGGACAGGGGGACTATGGCTACACCTTC.

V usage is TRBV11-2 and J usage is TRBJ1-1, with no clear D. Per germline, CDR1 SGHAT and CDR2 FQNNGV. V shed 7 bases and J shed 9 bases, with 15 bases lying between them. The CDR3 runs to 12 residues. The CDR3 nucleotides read TGTGCCAGCACCTCAGATGTGGCAAAAGCTTTCTTT. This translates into CASTSDVAKAFF. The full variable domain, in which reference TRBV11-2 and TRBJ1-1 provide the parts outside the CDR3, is EAGVAQSPRYKIIEKRQSVAFWCNPISGHATLYWYQQILGQGPKLLIQFQNNGVVDDSQLPKDRFSAERLKGVDSTLKIQPAKLEDSAVYLCASTSDVAKAFFGQGTRLTVV.

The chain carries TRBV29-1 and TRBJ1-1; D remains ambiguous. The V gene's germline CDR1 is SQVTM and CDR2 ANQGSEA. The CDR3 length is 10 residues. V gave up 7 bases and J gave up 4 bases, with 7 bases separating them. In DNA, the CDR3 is TGCAGCGAGGAACGCACTGAAGCTTTCTTT. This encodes CSEERTEAFF. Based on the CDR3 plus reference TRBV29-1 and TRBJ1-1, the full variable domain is SAVISQKPSRDICQRGTSLTIQCQVDSQVTMMFWYRQQPGQSLTLIATANQGSEATYESGFVIDKFPISRPNLTFSTLTVSNMSPEDSSIYLCSEERTEAFFGQGTRLTVV.

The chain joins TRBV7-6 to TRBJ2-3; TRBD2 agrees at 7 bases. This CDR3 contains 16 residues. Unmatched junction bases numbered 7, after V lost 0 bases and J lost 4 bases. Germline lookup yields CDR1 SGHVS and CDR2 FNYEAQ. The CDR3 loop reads CASSLAAAGVADTQYF. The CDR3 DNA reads TGTGCCAGCAGCTTAGCTGCCGCGGGGGTTGCAGATACGCAGTATTTT.

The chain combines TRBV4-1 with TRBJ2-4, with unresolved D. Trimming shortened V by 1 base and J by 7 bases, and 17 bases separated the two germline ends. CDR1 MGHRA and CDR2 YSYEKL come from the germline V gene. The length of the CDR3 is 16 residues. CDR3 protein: CASSQVNPDVRNIQYF. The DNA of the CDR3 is TGCGCCAGCAGCCAAGTGAACCCGGATGTCCGGAACATTCAGTACTTC.